A selection of T cell receptor beta chains follows, all from one sample in a study of T cell responses to AZD1222 COVID-19 vaccine. Generated by immunoSEQ multiplex PCR, the TCRdb table keeps only in-frame clones and is missing some. The sample includes approximately 130,000 clones, 92% seen only once; the top ten take about 1.1%. The material sequenced was peripheral blood, taken on day 0 of AZD1222 vaccination. Every receptor here comes from an adult in good health. Both conserved end residues are part of each CDR3. D genes are given only for firm matches. Not every row has a clone size; where given, it reads once, few, many or a size class.

d_gene: TRBD1
abundance: NA
j_gene: TRBJ2-2
v_gene: TRBV19
CDR3nt: TGTGCCAGTAGTTTAAATCCGGGACAGGGGGTTAATGGGGAGCTGTTTTTT
CDR3aa: CASSLNPGQGVNGELFF

d_gene: NA
abundance: NA
j_gene: TRBJ1-5
v_gene: TRBV19
CDR3nt: TGTGCCAGTGGGTGGGGCAGGGATAGCAATCAGCCCCAGCATTTT
CDR3aa: CASGWGRDSNQPQHF

d_gene: NA
abundance: NA
j_gene: TRBJ1-1
v_gene: TRBV5-1
CDR3nt: TGCGCCAGCAGCTTGGGGCAGGGTCACACTGAAGCTTTCTTT
CDR3aa: CASSLGQGHTEAFF

d_gene: NA
abundance: NA
j_gene: TRBJ2-3
v_gene: TRBV4-1
CDR3nt: TGCGCCAGCAGCCAAGCCGAGCTCCGGGACATCCTACCTGAGCTCACAGATACGCAGTATTTT
CDR3aa: CASSQAELRDILPELTDTQYF

d_gene: NA
abundance: NA
j_gene: TRBJ2-2
v_gene: TRBV7-3
CDR3nt: TGTGCCAGCAGCCCGACTAGTGCCGGGGAGCTGTTTTTT
CDR3aa: CASSPTSAGELFF

d_gene: NA
abundance: NA
j_gene: TRBJ2-1
v_gene: TRBV6-6
CDR3nt: TGTGCCAGCAGTTGGGCCCCGGAAACAAATGAGCAGTTCTTC
CDR3aa: CASSWAPETNEQFF

d_gene: NA
abundance: NA
j_gene: TRBJ1-1
v_gene: TRBV6-5
CDR3nt: TGTGCCAGCTTTACCGTTCGGGGGGACACTGAAGCTTTCTTT
CDR3aa: CASFTVRGDTEAFF

d_gene: NA
abundance: NA
j_gene: TRBJ2-7
v_gene: TRBV27
CDR3nt: TGTGCCAGCAGCACCCCTCGCGGCTCCTACGAGCAGTACTTC
CDR3aa: CASSTPRGSYEQYF

d_gene: NA
abundance: NA
j_gene: TRBJ2-5
v_gene: TRBV24-1
CDR3nt: TGTGCCACCACGGATGGGGGAGAGACCCAGTACTTC
CDR3aa: CATTDGGETQYF

d_gene: NA
abundance: NA
j_gene: TRBJ1-2
v_gene: TRBV28
CDR3nt: TGTGCCAGCAGTTACCAGGGAGCGGGCGGCTACACCTTC
CDR3aa: CASSYQGAGGYTF

d_gene: TRBD1
abundance: NA
j_gene: TRBJ2-2
v_gene: TRBV28
CDR3nt: TGTGCCAGCCACCCCCCGACAGGGACGGGAACCGGGGAGCTGTTTTTT
CDR3aa: CASHPPTGTGTGELFF

d_gene: NA
abundance: NA
j_gene: TRBJ1-1
v_gene: TRBV5-1
CDR3nt: TGCGCCAGCAGGGAGGGCGCGAACACTGAAGCTTTCTTT
CDR3aa: CASREGANTEAFF

d_gene: NA
abundance: NA
j_gene: TRBJ1-1
v_gene: TRBV5-4
CDR3nt: TGTGCCAGCAGCTTGGTTAACACTGAAGCTTTCTTT
CDR3aa: CASSLVNTEAFF

d_gene: NA
abundance: NA
j_gene: TRBJ1-1
v_gene: TRBV5-1
CDR3nt: TGCGCCAGCAGGTACACCGGGGGAGGGGGACGGATGAACACTGAAGCTTTCTTT
CDR3aa: CASRYTGGGGRMNTEAFF

d_gene: TRBD2
abundance: once
j_gene: TRBJ2-7
v_gene: TRBV27
CDR3nt: TGTGCCAGCAGTGCCATACTAGCGGGAGGTCCCCACGAGCAGTACTTC
CDR3aa: CASSAILAGGPHEQYF

d_gene: NA
abundance: NA
j_gene: TRBJ2-3
v_gene: TRBV5-4
CDR3nt: TGTGCCAGCAGCTTACTACAGGGATGGGTCACAGATACGCAGTATTTT
CDR3aa: CASSLLQGWVTDTQYF

d_gene: TRBD1
abundance: NA
j_gene: TRBJ2-1
v_gene: TRBV28
CDR3nt: TGTGCCAGCAGCGACCCCCGGGACAGCTCCTACAATGAGCAGTTCTTC
CDR3aa: CASSDPRDSSYNEQFF

d_gene: NA
abundance: NA
j_gene: TRBJ1-4
v_gene: TRBV13
CDR3nt: TGTGCCAGCAGCTTAGGCCTCTACGGCAGGGCAGAAAAACTGTTTTTT
CDR3aa: CASSLGLYGRAEKLFF

d_gene: NA
abundance: NA
j_gene: TRBJ2-1
v_gene: TRBV11-2
CDR3nt: TGTGCCAGCAGCTTAGGGAAAGATGAGCAGTTCTTC
CDR3aa: CASSLGKDEQFF

d_gene: NA
abundance: NA
j_gene: TRBJ2-1
v_gene: TRBV5-1
CDR3nt: TGCGCCAGCAGAGGAAGAGCGGGACAGACTGAACCCTACAATGAGCAGTTCTTC
CDR3aa: CASRGRAGQTEPYNEQFF

d_gene: NA
abundance: once
j_gene: TRBJ2-5
v_gene: TRBV28
CDR3nt: TGTGCCAGCACCGGGGTGGGGGCAGGGGAGGAAGAGACCCAGTACTTC
CDR3aa: CASTGVGAGEEETQYF

d_gene: NA
abundance: NA
j_gene: TRBJ2-3
v_gene: TRBV7-8
CDR3nt: TGTGCCAGCAGCTTAGTTGCCAGGGGTTCAGATACGCAGTATTTT
CDR3aa: CASSLVARGSDTQYF

d_gene: NA
abundance: NA
j_gene: TRBJ2-3
v_gene: TRBV21-1
CDR3nt: TGTGCCAGCAGCAGAGCAGATACGCAGTATTTT
CDR3aa: CASSRADTQYF

d_gene: NA
abundance: NA
j_gene: TRBJ2-1
v_gene: TRBV15
CDR3nt: TGTGCCACCAGCAGAGGGAGCGACAGCTCCTACAATGAGCAGTTCTTC
CDR3aa: CATSRGSDSSYNEQFF

d_gene: TRBD1
abundance: NA
j_gene: TRBJ1-2
v_gene: TRBV7-8
CDR3nt: TGTGCCAGCAGCTTAGCAGGGGGCGGCTACACCTTC
CDR3aa: CASSLAGGGYTF

d_gene: NA
abundance: NA
j_gene: TRBJ1-1
v_gene: TRBV5-4
CDR3nt: TGTGCCAGCAGCTCGTCAGGGAGGCACACTGAAGCTTTCTTT
CDR3aa: CASSSSGRHTEAFF

d_gene: NA
abundance: NA
j_gene: TRBJ1-5
v_gene: TRBV7-2
CDR3nt: TGTGCCAGCAGCTTAATTGACAATCAGCCCCAGCATTTT
CDR3aa: CASSLIDNQPQHF

d_gene: TRBD1
abundance: NA
j_gene: TRBJ1-1
v_gene: TRBV28
CDR3nt: TGTGCCAGCAGACAACCACAGGGGGCGAGGACTGAAGCTTTCTTT
CDR3aa: CASRQPQGARTEAFF

d_gene: TRBD2
abundance: NA
j_gene: TRBJ2-7
v_gene: TRBV5-6
CDR3nt: TGTGCCAGCAGCCACTCCCCCGGACTAGCGGGAACCTACGAGCAGTACTTC
CDR3aa: CASSHSPGLAGTYEQYF

d_gene: NA
abundance: NA
j_gene: TRBJ1-3
v_gene: TRBV9
CDR3nt: TGTGCCAGCAGCGTTGAGGGCCACTCTGGAAACACCATATATTTT
CDR3aa: CASSVEGHSGNTIYF

d_gene: NA
abundance: NA
j_gene: TRBJ1-1
v_gene: TRBV5-1
CDR3nt: TGCGCCAGCAGCCCCGCGGTAAACACTGAAGCTTTCTTT
CDR3aa: CASSPAVNTEAFF

d_gene: TRBD1
abundance: few
j_gene: TRBJ1-2
v_gene: TRBV5-1
CDR3nt: TGCGCCAGCAGCTGGGGGACAGGAGACTACACCTTC
CDR3aa: CASSWGTGDYTF

d_gene: TRBD2
abundance: NA
j_gene: TRBJ2-7
v_gene: TRBV7-9
CDR3nt: TGTGCCAGCAGCTCGGCTAGCGGGACCTACGAGCAGTACTTC
CDR3aa: CASSSASGTYEQYF

d_gene: TRBD1
abundance: NA
j_gene: TRBJ1-6
v_gene: TRBV3-1/TRBV3-2
CDR3nt: TGTGCCAGCAGCCAAGGGAACAGGGGGCGTGTATACTCACCCCTCCACTTT
CDR3aa: CASSQGNRGRVYSPLHF

d_gene: NA
abundance: NA
j_gene: TRBJ2-3
v_gene: TRBV7-2
CDR3nt: TGTGCCAGCAGCTTTTCGGATACGCAGTATTTT
CDR3aa: CASSFSDTQYF